In this sample, the clone carrying this T cell receptor (beta chain) turned up a few times. Its matching antigen is unknown. The sample comes from a study of naive and memory T cell subsets. Regarding the study as a whole: Clonotypes here are unpaired alpha or beta chain sequences.

Between the trimmed V and J ends, which lost 3 bases and 5 bases, there was a span of 4 bases. Germline V CDR1 and CDR2: MGHDK, SYGVNS. The CDR3 has 11 amino acids. Both TRBC1 and TRBC2 were covered by a beta constant-region primer of two equimolar oligonucleotides. Each CDR3 protein is one row after TCRdb ran MiXCR on the UMI-ligation and nested PCR reads. The sample shows 130,000 to 150,000 distinct CDR3 sequences, over 15% of them seen only once. CMV status came from CD4+ IFNgamma after overnight CMV lysate stimulation. The TCR was taken from a human donor in good health. The rearrangement links TRBV25-1 to TRBJ2-5; no reliable D call. Sequenced material: naive CD4+ T cells from blood. CDR3 in amino acids: CASSDFETQYF. Here the CDR3 DNA reads TGTGCCAGCAGTGATTTTGAGACCCAGTACTTC.